One and the same sample provided the 16 T cell receptor beta chains below, sequenced in a study of T cell responses to AZD1222 COVID-19 vaccine. Repertoires were generated with immunoSEQ multiplex PCR, while TCRdb's copy carries only in-frame clones and drops some. This repertoire shows approximately 200,000 clones, 90% to 95% found once; its top ten account for around 1.5%. The sample was peripheral blood, taken 28 days after the second dose of the MenACWY control vaccine. The receptors here all came from an adult who received the MenACWY meningococcal vaccine as a control.

The V call is TRBV28, the J call TRBJ2-7, with D possibly being TRBD2 (5 bases). The CDR3 spans 14 residues. Deletions cut 8 bases from V and 4 bases from J, with 18 bases between. Germline loops: CDR1 MDHEN, CDR2 SYDVKM. The CDR3 protein is CASGWESDRYEQYF. The CDR3 region has the DNA TGTGCCAGCGGGTGGGAGTCGGATCGTTACGAGCAGTACTTC.

The J gene is TRBJ1-1, the V gene TRBV21-1. TRBV21-1 is listed as a pseudogene. This CDR3 comprises 13 residues. In DNA form, the CDR3 reads TGTGCCAGCAGCCCCCGTCCAGGACGTGAAGCTTTCTTT. Amino acid sequence: CASSPRPGREAFF.

The table lists this clone with a count of one. This chain links TRBV3-1 (or the pseudogene TRBV3-2) with TRBJ1-2, with D unresolved. The CDR3 is made up of 13 amino acids. CDR1 and CDR2 from the germline V gene are LGHDT and YNNKEL (reference sequence). The V end lost 0 bases, the J end lost 6 bases, and 8 bases lay between the germline ends. CDR3 bases: TGTGCCAGCAGCCAAGATCCAGTGGATGGCTACACCTTC. This encodes CASSQDPVDGYTF.

CDR3 region: CASSPFEASGEQYF. DNA for the CDR3: TGTGCCAGCTCACCGTTTGAGGCGTCGGGCGAGCAGTACTTC. This chain uses TRBV18 with TRBJ2-7, with D unclear. V dropped 3 bases and J dropped 6 bases, with 15 bases sitting between them. Germline loops: CDR1 KGHSH, CDR2 LQKENI. The CDR3 runs 14 residues. Using reference TRBV18 and TRBJ2-7 for the parts outside the CDR3, the full variable domain is NAGVMQNPRHLVRRRGQEARLRCSPMKGHSHVYWYRQLPEEGLKFMVYLQKENIIDESGMPKERFSAEFPKEGPSILRIQQVVRGDSAAYFCASSPFEASGEQYFGPGTRLTVT.

This chain connects TRBV6-5 to TRBJ2-7, with D perhaps matching TRBD1 or TRBD2 (5 bases each). CDR1 is MNHEY and CDR2 is SVGAGI in the germline V gene. The ends were cut back, 6 bases at V and 1 base at J, with 13 bases in the middle. The CDR3 is made up of 14 amino acids. Here the CDR3 reads CASSPGDGSYEQYF. Written as DNA, the CDR3 is TGTGCCAGCAGCCCCGGGGACGGATCCTACGAGCAGTACTTC.

The chain is built from TRBV10-1 and TRBJ2-3; 11 bases align to TRBD2. The junction had 0 bases not matched to a gene; V was cut back by 3 bases and J by 4 bases. Germline V gene sequence: CDR1 WNHNN, CDR2 SYGVQD (reference sequence). The CDR3 contains 14 residues. The CDR3 protein is CASSELAGADTQYF. CDR3 nucleotide sequence: TGCGCCAGCAGTGAACTAGCGGGAGCAGATACGCAGTATTTT.

This chain joins TRBV5-4 and TRBJ1-1, with TRBD1 as a possible D gene (5 bases). V lost 4 bases and J lost 3, with 16 bases in between. CDR1 SGHNT and CDR2 YYREEE come from the germline V gene (reference sequence). This CDR3 is built from 15 residues. The CDR3 sequence is CASSPGPSHDTEAFF. For the CDR3, the DNA is TGTGCCAGCAGCCCGGGGCCCTCTCACGACACTGAAGCTTTCTTT.

The chain joins TRBV27 to TRBJ1-1, with D unresolved. The V end was cut by 4 bases, the J end by 1 base, with 7 bases between. CDR3 size: 13 residues. Germline CDR1 reads MNHEY; CDR2 reads SMNVEV (reference sequence). The CDR3 region is CASSSTANTEAFF. As DNA, the CDR3 is TGTGCCAGCAGTTCAACAGCGAACACTGAAGCTTTCTTT.

The sample holds a few counts of this clone. The chain couples TRBV27 to TRBJ2-3; TRBD1 might be the D (6 bases). The CDR3 is 17 residues long. The V end was cut by 6 bases, the J end by 0 bases, with 19 bases between. Germline V CDR1 and CDR2: MNHEY, SMNVEV (reference sequence). The CDR3 reads CASRRKYGQSSTDTQYF. The CDR3 DNA follows: TGTGCCAGCAGGCGAAAATACGGACAGTCTAGCACAGATACGCAGTATTTT.

This sequence joins TRBV20-1 and TRBJ2-3, with D unclear. The CDR3 spans 11 residues. V was trimmed by 5 bases and J by 6 bases, leaving 9 bases between them. Germline V gene lookup returns CDR1 DFQATT and CDR2 SNEGSKA (reference sequence). The DNA for the CDR3 is TGCAGTGCTCTTAATTTGGATACGCAGTATTTT. The encoded protein is CSALNLDTQYF.

The chain employs TRBV7-9 and TRBJ2-1; no reliable D call. V dropped 2 bases and J dropped 10 bases, with 6 bases sitting between them. The CDR3 totals 11 residues. CDR1 is SEHNR, CDR2 FQNEAQ, per germline (reference sequence). CDR3 loop: CASSLTGEQFF. In DNA, the CDR3 is TGTGCCAGCAGCTTAACCGGGGAGCAGTTCTTC.

The chain carries TRBV27 and TRBJ2-7; 8 nucleotides align to TRBD2. Unmatched junction bases numbered 10, after V lost 9 bases and J lost 3 bases. The CDR3 length is 14 residues. Germline loops: CDR1 MNHEY, CDR2 SMNVEV (reference sequence). The CDR3 here is CASRSAGGSYEQYF. CDR3 nucleotides: TGTGCCAGTCGATCCGCGGGAGGCAGCTACGAGCAGTACTTC.

The sample holds one count of this clone. The chain links TRBV24-1 to TRBJ1-1; D ambiguous. The germline V gene has CDR1 KGHDR and CDR2 SFDVKD. This CDR3 has 13 amino acids. Trimming left V 3 bases short and J 3 bases short, with 7 bases between. CDR3 sequence: CATSDVTYTEAFF. The DNA of the CDR3 is TGTGCCACCAGTGATGTGACCTACACTGAAGCTTTCTTT.

The chain couples TRBV25-1 to TRBJ2-3; 8 positions match TRBD2. The junction had 14 bases not matched to a gene; V was cut back by 1 base and J by 5 bases. Germline loops: CDR1 MGHDK, CDR2 SYGVNS. This CDR3 comprises 18 residues. The CDR3 spells CASSEFGLAGFTLDTQYF. The CDR3 nucleotides read TGTGCCAGCAGTGAATTTGGGCTAGCGGGTTTCACATTAGATACGCAGTATTTT.

The V call is TRBV27, the J call TRBJ1-2; D may be TRBD1 (5 bases). CDR3 length: 13 residues. The germline gives CDR1 MNHEY, CDR2 SMNVEV (reference sequence). V was cut by 6 bases and J by 4 bases, with 12 bases left in between. The CDR3 loop is CASSRDGSYGYTF. The CDR3, as DNA: TGTGCCAGCAGCCGGGACGGAAGCTATGGCTACACCTTC.

This rearrangement joins TRBV14 to TRBJ2-2, with D unresolved. V lost 4 bases and J lost 5, with 5 bases in between. The length of the CDR3 is 12 residues. Germline assignment: CDR1 SGHDN and CDR2 FVKESK. The CDR3 nucleotides read TGTGCCAGCAGCCCTAGGACCGGGGAGCTGTTTTTT. Its translation: CASSPRTGELFF.